This TCR beta chain emerged from a study of blood T cell repertoires in COVID-19 (dated by TCRdb to the early 2020s). Background on the whole study: Collaborator samples came from the United States, Italy and Spain and covered acute and convalescent phases of COVID-19. The samples were drawn from the first 160 participants of the ongoing ImmuneRACE study and from under 1,500 subjects provided by 6 global collaborators. Where HLA class I and class II types were available, the types were taken from metadata supplied by the sample provider, not from assay-based typing. The dataset comprised deeply sampled blood TCRbeta repertoires from subjects exposed to, actively infected with, or recovered from COVID-19. The material from the prospective study consisted of cDNA or gDNA derived from T cells, B-cell-depleted T cells, or PBMCs. Sample metadata almost always included a de-identified subject ID, COVID-19 status, age in years and sex. The repertoires were made available in a free public database intended to serve as a resource for research on the immune response to SARS-CoV-2. What the research found in general, with its limitations: Clinical and demographic metadata were provided uncurated, with the amount varying by source and participant.

Each collaborating institution followed its own protocols to collect whole blood in K2EDTA tubes. For TCRbeta analysis, collaborators shipped samples as frozen whole blood, isolated PBMCs, or DNA extracted from either of those sample types. TCRbeta CDR3 regions were amplified from genomic DNA using the immunoSEQ Assay, a bias-controlled multiplex PCR. The original pipeline was this. The number of nucleated cells in each sample was estimated by amplification of reference gene primers within the assay. To quantify the absolute abundance of each unique TCRbeta CDR3 rearrangement, sequence reads were collapsed and filtered. For each sample, productive Simpson clonality was calculated as the square root of Simpson's diversity index across productive rearrangements. TCRdb's version of the immuneACCESS table is confined to in-frame rearrangements and falls short of the full clone set. An unresolved V gene accounts for under half of the shortfall where checked; the remainder is of unknown origin. The V and J calls and clone size were taken over from that table, and D and trimming were inferred from the DNA. The sample table lists around 170,000 clones, roughly 83% of them with a count of one. The top ten hold less than 3.5% of the sample.

CDR1 and CDR2, looked up from the germline V gene (reference sequence), are LNHNV and YYDKDF. V and J are truncated by 5 bases and 1 base respectively, leaving an intervening sequence of 8 bases. The CDR3 starts with the cysteine, ends with the phenylalanine, and has 13 residues. This entry keeps only the CDR3 DNA: 39 bases, framed from base 1. Comment on this clone: The target of this receptor is not known. No much larger clonotype is one base removed from it; base qualities were not supplied.

The chain joins TRBV15 to TRBJ1-1; no D gene call is confident. The TCR was taken from a woman aged 55-75 years with acute or convalescent COVID-19. The material sequenced was peripheral blood. In nucleotide form, the sequence is TGTGCCACCAGCCCCACACCGAACACTGAAGCTTTCTTT. Its product reads: CATSPTPNTEAFF.